Below, 30 T cell receptor beta chains from the same sample are listed, as sequenced in a study of shared clonotypes between healthy human individuals. Clones were read by immunoSEQ multiplex PCR, and TCRdb kept only the in-frame ones, dropping some. Of approximately 2.5 million clones detected, 93% appear once; the ten largest clones hold approximately 0.35%. Sequencing was performed on naive CD4+ T cells from PBMCs. Documented subset: CD45RA+ positively selected. The receptors shown here come from a man aged 18 to 30 in good health. Some clones in this sample may be carry-over from other donors' samples.

The rearrangement joins TRBV5-1 to TRBJ2-7; 8 nucleotides line up with TRBD2. Germline trimming cut 4 bases from V and 3 bases from J; bases unmatched to any gene: 27. This CDR3 is built from 21 residues. Germline CDR1 is SGHRS and CDR2 is YFSETQ. The CDR3 DNA is TGCGCCAGCAGCCCGGATAGGGGTTCCATCGGGAGGGCTTCAGTGGGCTACGAGCAGTACTTC. Protein sequence: CASSPDRGSIGRASVGYEQYF.

V gene TRBV27 combines with J gene TRBJ2-6; D unclear. The CDR3 runs 11 residues. Germline assignment: CDR1 MNHEY and CDR2 SMNVEV (reference sequence). V dropped 8 bases and J dropped 4 bases, with 3 bases sitting between them. The CDR3 reads CASGGANVLTF. The DNA for the CDR3 is TGTGCCAGCGGAGGGGCCAACGTCCTGACTTTC.

This clone was seen more than once but under ten times. V is TRBV7-9 and J is TRBJ1-1, with a weak D call TRBD1 (5 bases). Trimming stripped 0 bases from V and 3 bases from J, with 8 bases between. CDR1 is SEHNR, CDR2 FQNEAQ, per germline (reference sequence). CDR3 length: 14 residues. CDR3 nucleotides: TGTGCCAGCAGCTTAGCGGAGGGGTACACTGAAGCTTTCTTT. Translating gives CASSLAEGYTEAFF.

This CDR3 is CASSRPNRAPDTQYF. CDR3 in DNA: TGTGCCAGCAGCCGTCCTAACAGGGCCCCAGATACGCAGTATTTT. This rearrangement joins TRBV5-6 to TRBJ2-3; maybe TRBD1 (6 bases). V lost 4 bases to trimming and J lost 4 bases, with 16 bases between them. Per germline, CDR1 SGHDT and CDR2 YYEEEE. CDR3 length: 15 amino acids.

The chain employs TRBV27 and TRBJ1-2, with 9 bases identical to TRBD1. The germline CDR1 and CDR2 sequences are MNHEY and SMNVEV (reference sequence). J gave up 6 bases and V 4 bases, and 12 bases lay outside the gene matches. The CDR3 covers 16 residues. This CDR3 reads CASSSRGTGNSHGYTF. CDR3 DNA: TGTGCCAGCAGTTCCCGGGGGACAGGGAACTCGCATGGCTACACCTTC.

V usage is TRBV5-1 and J usage is TRBJ1-1; TRBD1 matches at 8 bases. The CDR3 length is 15 residues. CDR1 is SGHRS, CDR2 YFSETQ, per germline. The V gene end was trimmed by 9 bases and the J gene end by 3 bases; junction bases not matched to a gene: 13. The CDR3 sequence is CATTTGGATYTEAFF. CDR3 sequence (DNA): TGCGCCACCACCACAGGGGGAGCAACTTACACTGAAGCTTTCTTT.

A remark on this clone: This same CDR3 is encoded by further DNA sequences in the sample. The chain links TRBV15 to TRBJ2-7; 8 nucleotides align to TRBD1. Losses at the gene ends were 3 bases for V and 6 bases for J; bases not matched to a gene: 4. Germline CDR1 LNHNV, CDR2 YYDKDF (reference sequence). The CDR3 has 13 amino acids. The DNA for the CDR3 is TGTGCCACCAGCAGTGGACAGGGCCGCGAGCAGTACTTC. Amino acid sequence: CATSSGQGREQYF.

The V call is TRBV4-1, the J call TRBJ2-3; TRBD2 matches 11 bases. The V gene's germline CDR1 is MGHRA and CDR2 YSYEKL. J gave up 2 bases and V 2 bases, and 6 bases lay outside the gene matches. This CDR3 spans 17 amino acids. The CDR3 region has the DNA TGCGCCAGCAGCCAACAACGACTAGCGGGACACACAGATACGCAGTATTTT. Amino acids: CASSQQRLAGHTDTQYF.

This clone was seen only once. The V gene is TRBV30, the J gene TRBJ1-4, with D unclear. The CDR3 is made up of 15 amino acids. Per the germline V gene, CDR1 is GTSNPN and CDR2 is SVGIG (reference sequence). Trimming cost V 7 bases and J 4 bases, with 19 bases left between them. CDR3 DNA sequence: TGTGCCTCGTCCCGAGGAGGAGTGGGTAATGAAAAACTGTTTTTT. Translated: CASSRGGVGNEKLFF.

The table lists this clone with a count of one. The chain links TRBV2 to TRBJ2-2; no clear D gene. The V end was cut by 8 bases, the J end by 6 bases, with 16 bases between. This CDR3 contains 14 residues. Looked up from germline, CDR1 is SNHLY and CDR2 is FYNNEI. CDR3 sequence reads: CASWRQAGPGELFF. The CDR3 DNA is TGTGCCAGCTGGCGGCAGGCAGGTCCCGGGGAGCTGTTTTTT.

The chain employs TRBV28 and TRBJ2-7; D gene uncertain. The germline V gene encodes CDR1 MDHEN and CDR2 SYDVKM. The ends were cut back, 3 bases at V and 2 bases at J, with 14 bases in the middle. The CDR3 runs to 15 residues. For the CDR3, the DNA is TGTGCCAGCAGTTTTTATCGGCAACCCCCCTACGAGCAGTACTTC. Translation gives CASSFYRQPPYEQYF.

The chain joins TRBV28 to TRBJ1-1; D gene unclear. Trimming left V 7 bases short and J 5 bases short, with 5 bases between. The germline V gene encodes CDR1 MDHEN and CDR2 SYDVKM. The CDR3 loop spans 10 amino acids. CDR3 in DNA: TGTGCCAGCAAAAGAACTGAAGCTTTCTTT. Protein sequence: CASKRTEAFF.

This sequence joins TRBV14 and TRBJ2-1; no clear D. This CDR3 is 12 amino acids long. Per the germline V gene, CDR1 is SGHDN and CDR2 is FVKESK. V lost 2 bases and J 7 bases, leaving 6 bases between the germline ends. The CDR3 sequence is CASSQSWNEQFF. As DNA, the CDR3 is TGTGCCAGCAGCCAATCGTGGAATGAGCAGTTCTTC. Using reference TRBV14 and TRBJ2-1 for the parts outside the CDR3, the full variable domain is EAGVTQFPSHSVIEKGQTVTLRCDPISGHDNLYWYRRVMGKEIKFLLHFVKESKQDESGMPNNRFLAERTGGTYSTLKVQPAELEDSGVYFCASSQSWNEQFFGPGTRLTVL.

This chain joins TRBV6-5 and TRBJ2-2; 8 positions match TRBD2. V was pared by 10 bases and J by 4 bases, with 11 bases of the junction left unmatched. Germline V gives CDR1 MNHEY, CDR2 SVGAGI. CDR3 length: 15 residues. CDR3 bases: TGTGCCACCGCCGTGGCGGGAGGCCGCACCGGGGAGCTGTTTTTT. Amino acid sequence: CATAVAGGRTGELFF.

The V gene is TRBV7-2, the J gene TRBJ1-2, with 7 bases matching TRBD1. Germline-derived CDR1 and CDR2 are SGHTA and FQGNSA. J gave up 5 bases and V 5 bases, and 17 bases lay outside the gene matches. The CDR3 spans 17 residues. CDR3 residues: CASSPTPTRGLGYGYTF. The CDR3 DNA reads as TGTGCCAGCAGCCCCACCCCTACAAGGGGGCTGGGGTATGGCTACACCTTC.

The CDR3 DNA reads TGTGCCAGCAGCTTATGGAGCGCGGCATCCCCTGAAAACATTCAGTACTTC. Its protein is CASSLWSAASPENIQYF. The chain uses TRBV7-2 and TRBJ2-4; D not resolved. The CDR3 covers 17 residues. CDR1 is SGHTA, CDR2 FQGNSA, per germline. Trimming cost V 2 bases and J 5 bases, with 19 bases left between them. Based on the CDR3 plus reference TRBV7-2 and TRBJ2-4, the full variable domain is GAGVSQSPSNKVTEKGKDVELRCDPISGHTALYWYRQSLGQGLEFLIYFQGNSAPDKSGLPSDRFSAERTGGSVSTLTIQRTQQEDSAVYLCASSLWSAASPENIQYFGAGTRLSVL.

The V call is TRBV5-6, the J call TRBJ1-5, with D perhaps TRBD1 (5 bases). Deletions cut 4 bases from V and 0 bases from J, with 14 bases between. The CDR3 has 16 amino acids. The germline gives CDR1 SGHDT, CDR2 YYEEEE. CDR3 sequence (DNA): TGTGCCAGCAGCCCCGACAGAGTACATAGCAATCAGCCCCAGCATTTT. Translated: CASSPDRVHSNQPQHF.

This clone has more than one count but fewer than ten. This sample includes further DNA sequences coding for the same CDR3. In DNA form, the CDR3 reads TGTGCCAGCAGCTTGGTGGGGTCTGGAAACACCATATATTTT. Protein sequence: CASSLVGSGNTIYF. The genes are TRBV5-4 and TRBJ1-3; D unresolved. The CDR3 is 14 amino acids. The germline CDR1 and CDR2 sequences are SGHNT and YYREEE (reference sequence). Trimming left V 0 bases short and J 1 base short, with 5 bases between.

V is TRBV10-3 and J is TRBJ2-1; D is undetermined. With 0 bases removed from V and 5 bases from J, the gap between germline ends came to 5 bases. The CDR3 contains 13 residues. Looked up from germline, CDR1 is ENHRY and CDR2 is SYGVKD. DNA for the CDR3: TGTGCCATCAGTGAGTCACGAAACAATGAGCAGTTCTTC. It is translated as CAISESRNNEQFF.

This CDR3 is CASSAGTGSTDTQYF. CDR3 sequence (DNA): TGTGCCAGCAGTGCCGGGACAGGGAGCACAGATACGCAGTATTTT. This chain links TRBV6-5 with TRBJ2-3; TRBD1 agrees at 9 bases. Unmatched junction bases numbered 3, after V lost 5 bases and J lost 0 bases. The length of the CDR3 is 15 residues. Germline assignment: CDR1 MNHEY and CDR2 SVGAGI.

This chain links TRBV9 with TRBJ2-1, with D possibly TRBD1 on 5 matching bases. Germline CDR1 is SGDLS and CDR2 is YYNGEE. V was shortened by 0 bases and J by 4 bases, with 14 bases between the two germline ends. CDR3 length: 16 amino acids. The CDR3 nucleotides are TGTGCCAGCAGCGTAGAGGGGAACGTGGGATACAATGAGCAGTTCTTC. This gives the protein CASSVEGNVGYNEQFF.

This clone was picked up a small number of times. V is TRBV18 and J is TRBJ1-2; D is unclear. V gave up 6 bases and J gave up 2 bases, with 16 bases separating them. In germline, CDR1 is KGHSH, CDR2 LQKENI. The CDR3 contains 15 residues. In DNA, the CDR3 is TGTGCCAGCTCTCTCGGGCAGCCAGGCAACTATGGCTACACCTTC. This codes for CASSLGQPGNYGYTF.

As regards this clone: Other DNA sequences within the sample encode an identical CDR3. The chain is built from TRBV4-1 and TRBJ2-5; 11 bases line up with TRBD1. The germline V gene encodes CDR1 MGHRA and CDR2 YSYEKL. Trimming at V came to 4 bases and at J to 2 bases, leaving 3 bases not matched to a gene. The CDR3 is 15 amino acids. The CDR3 region is CASSPGQGGQETQYF. The CDR3 DNA reads as TGCGCCAGCAGCCCGGGACAGGGGGGACAAGAGACCCAGTACTTC.

Here the CDR3 DNA reads TGTGCCAGCAGCGAGGGGGTGGGTCAGCCCCAGCATTTT. This codes for CASSEGVGQPQHF. The chain joins TRBV2 to TRBJ1-5; TRBD1 might be the D (6 bases). This CDR3 is built from 13 residues. Germline V gene lookup returns CDR1 SNHLY and CDR2 FYNNEI. V was trimmed by 6 bases and J by 6 bases, leaving 12 bases between them.

The genes are TRBV6-6 and TRBJ2-6; unclear D gene. This CDR3 contains 14 residues. Germline V gene sequence: CDR1 MNHNY, CDR2 SVGAGI (reference sequence). Trimming removed 5 bases at V and 2 bases at J, with 7 bases between. The CDR3: CASSNSAGANVLTF. The CDR3 region has the DNA TGTGCCAGCAGTAACAGTGCTGGGGCCAACGTCCTGACTTTC.

This clone was seen just once. This sequence joins TRBV11-1 and TRBJ2-1; possibly TRBD2 for D (5 bases). V gave up 3 bases and J gave up 8 bases, with 17 bases separating them. Per germline, CDR1 SGHAT and CDR2 FQDESV (reference sequence). This CDR3 contains 15 residues. This CDR3 reads CASSLAGNKVDEQFF. The CDR3 bases are TGTGCCAGCAGCTTGGCCGGGAATAAAGTGGATGAGCAGTTCTTC.

The chain recombines TRBV7-6 with TRBJ2-3; D remains unclear. The CDR3 length is 14 residues. Looked up from germline, CDR1 is SGHVS and CDR2 is FNYEAQ. V was cut by 1 base and J by 2 bases, with 7 bases left in between. Here the CDR3 DNA reads TGTGCCAGCAGCTTAGGGGCTTTCACAGATACGCAGTATTTT. This sequence encodes CASSLGAFTDTQYF.

This rearrangement joins TRBV6-6 to TRBJ2-1; 11 nucleotides agree with TRBD2. V was clipped by 6 bases and J by 3 bases; unmatched bases: 4. The CDR3 runs 15 residues. Germline loops: CDR1 MNHNY, CDR2 SVGAGI (reference sequence). The CDR3 sequence is CASRAGTSGYNEQFF. CDR3 bases: TGTGCCAGCAGAGCTGGGACTAGCGGCTACAATGAGCAGTTCTTC.

A remark on this clone: This sample also contains other DNA sequences that code for the same CDR3. The chain recombines TRBV11-2 with TRBJ2-7, with 8 bases aligning to TRBD2. In germline, CDR1 is SGHAT, CDR2 FQNNGV. The CDR3 sequence is 14 residues long. V shed 1 base and J 4 bases; nucleotides not matched to a gene: 3. The CDR3 spells CASSLGTSGYEQYF. The CDR3 DNA sequence: TGTGCCAGCAGCTTAGGAACTAGCGGATACGAGCAGTACTTC.

V usage is TRBV18 and J usage is TRBJ2-7, with TRBD2 identical over 16 bases. The V gene's germline CDR1 is KGHSH and CDR2 LQKENI. The CDR3 totals 18 residues. V lost 3 bases, J lost 3 bases, and 8 bases stayed unmatched. In DNA form, the CDR3 reads TGTGCCAGCTCACCCCCGGGACTAGCGGGAGGGCCAGGCTACGAGCAGTACTTC. Translating it yields CASSPPGLAGGPGYEQYF.